This TCR beta chain came from a study of blood T cell repertoires in COVID-19 (TCRdb year 2020). With respect to the entire study: Samples from collaborators originated in the United States, Italy and Spain and spanned both the acute and convalescent phases of COVID-19. The material from the prospective study consisted of cDNA or gDNA derived from T cells, B-cell-depleted T cells, or PBMCs. The dataset comprised deeply sampled blood TCRbeta repertoires from subjects exposed to, actively infected with, or recovered from COVID-19. The repertoires were released in a freely available public database intended as a resource for research on the immune response to SARS-CoV-2. Samples came from the ongoing ImmuneRACE study (first 160 participants) plus 1,254 subjects from 6 global collaborators. The sample metadata nearly always contained a de-identified subject ID, COVID-19 status, age in years and sex. Where HLA class I and class II types were available, the types were taken from metadata supplied by the sample provider, not from assay-based typing. Overall results and qualifications from the work: The quantity of clinical and demographic metadata differed by source and by participant and was supplied without curation.

About this clone: Its binding antigen is unknown. No base-level quality is on record; no much larger clone is a single base apart.

Whole blood was collected in K2EDTA tubes by collaborating institutions according to the institutions' own protocols. Collaborator samples were shipped for TCRbeta analysis as frozen whole blood, isolated PBMCs, or DNA extracted from either sample type. The immunoSEQ Assay, a bias-controlled multiplex PCR, was used to amplify TCRbeta CDR3 regions from genomic DNA. In the authors' own workflow: The number of nucleated cells in each sample was estimated from the amplification of reference gene primers within the assay. To quantify the absolute abundance of each unique TCRbeta CDR3 rearrangement, sequence reads were collapsed and filtered. For each sample, productive Simpson clonality was calculated as the square root of Simpson's diversity index over productive rearrangements. TCRdb stores this immuneACCESS table with in-frame sequences only. Part of the clones is absent; in the studies checked, under half of the shortfall reflects unresolved V genes, and no reason is known for the rest. V and J calls and clone size are as listed in that table; D and trimming were resolved from the DNA. The sample profile shows tens of thousands of clones; 85% to 90% of them were found once. The ten top clones hold more than 4.5% of the sample.

The sequence derives from an elderly woman with acute or convalescent COVID-19. The specimen sequenced was peripheral blood.

The DNA sequence follows: TGTGCCAGCAGTGAAGAGTTCAGCGTTGAGACCCAGTACTTC. It codes for CASSEEFSVETQYF. Recombination joined TRBV2 with TRBJ2-5; too little of a D gene remains to name it. Trimming costs V 1 base and J 5 bases, and their ends lie 11 bases apart. From the cysteine up to the phenylalanine, the CDR3 has a length of 14 residues. This entry keeps only the CDR3 DNA: 42 bases, framed from base 1. The CDR1 and CDR2 encoded by the germline V gene are SNHLY and FYNNEI.